This T cell receptor (beta chain) was identified during a study of OX40 agonist ivuxolimab in advanced cancers. Study information: Previous treatment with anti-PD-1, anti-PD-L1 or anti-CTLA-4 therapy was allowed; about 40% had received some.

CDR3 length: 14 amino acids. Trimming took off 5 bases at V and 7 bases at J, with 12 bases between the two ends. Germline CDR1 is SNHLY and CDR2 is FYNNEI. Assay used: immunoSEQ multiplex PCR; TCRdb lists only in-frame clones, some missing. The data hold more than 70,000 clones, with roughly 90% observed a single time. This sequence originates from an adult with an advanced solid tumor such as melanoma, head and neck, liver or kidney cancer. Sequencing was performed on CD4+ or CD8+ T cells sorted from blood, taken in a trial of the OX40 agonist ivuxolimab. The V and J genes are TRBV2 and TRBJ1-6; D is possibly TRBD1 (6 bases). The CDR3 sequence: CASSKGGMNSPLHF. CDR3 DNA: TGTGCCAGCAGTAAGGGGGGGATGAATTCACCCCTCCACTTT.